This TCR beta chain is drawn from a study of blood T cells in healthy people across ages. V was clipped by 4 bases and J by 2 bases, with 10 bases between them. The CDR3 runs 13 residues. From germline, CDR1 is SQVTM and CDR2 ANQGSEA. The table lists this clonotype with a few counts. Its specificity is not known. Overall study findings and caveats: Roughly linearly, TCR beta diversity per million T cells fell as age increased.

Combining a sample-barcoded 5' primer with a J-beta primer mix, a second PCR ran for about 7 to 11 cycles. The template-switch adaptor, which had 12 random nucleotides, put a tag on each cDNA molecule. Any given sample supplied a minimum of 3 million CDR3-containing paired-end reads. One entry per CDR3 protein, called by TCRdb with MiXCR from the 5' RACE reads. The sample yields a few hundred thousand distinct CDR3 sequences, 25% to 30% seen once. Sequenced material: blood. This clonotype originated in a woman between 65 and 79 years old in good health. The J gene is TRBJ2-3, the V gene TRBV29-1; TRBD2 is a possible D gene (5 bases). CDR3 loop: CSVGRSDTDTQYF. CDR3 nucleotide sequence: TGCAGCGTTGGGAGGTCCGACACAGATACGCAGTATTTT.